These T cell receptor beta chains were read from a single sample in a study of OX40 agonist ivuxolimab in advanced cancers. The method was immunoSEQ multiplex PCR; TCRdb's version includes in-frame clones alone and lacks a portion of them. The table includes 20,000 to 25,000 clones, about four fifths detected once. The sample in question was CD4+ or CD8+ T cells sorted from blood, obtained in a trial of the OX40 agonist ivuxolimab. The source of these receptors is an adult with an advanced solid tumor such as melanoma, head and neck, liver or kidney cancer. Each CDR3 is given with its conserved first and last residue. The D gene is left open where the match is weak. Only some rows state a clone size, as once, few, many or a class for expanded clones.

.	TRBV5-1	TRBD2	TRBJ2-5	CASSFIAGEETQYF	TGCGCCAGCAGCTTTATAGCGGGAGAAGAGACCCAGTACTTC
once	TRBV29-1	.	TRBJ2-7	CSGTREGYEQYF	TGCAGCGGTACCCGAGAAGGATACGAGCAGTACTTC
.	TRBV2	TRBD2	TRBJ2-1	CASRGLAGGPLSNEQFF	TGTGCCAGCAGGGGACTAGCGGGAGGTCCTCTATCCAATGAGCAGTTCTTC
.	TRBV7-3	.	TRBJ1-1	CASSLTPNTEAFF	TGTGCCAGCAGCTTAACCCCAAACACTGAAGCTTTCTTT
.	TRBV11-2	.	TRBJ2-7	CASSLDPGFYEQYF	TGTGCCAGCAGCTTAGACCCGGGCTTTTACGAGCAGTACTTC
.	TRBV7-9	.	TRBJ2-7	CASSTSYEQYF	TGTGCCAGCAGCACCTCCTACGAGCAGTACTTC
.	TRBV6-6	TRBD1	TRBJ2-5	CASRDSQETQYF	TGTGCCAGCCGGGACAGCCAAGAGACCCAGTACTTC
once	TRBV19	.	TRBJ2-3	CASSIIGSDTQYF	TGTGCCAGTAGTATAATAGGGTCAGATACGCAGTATTTT
once	TRBV19	.	TRBJ1-5	CASSIEPGHSNQPQHF	TGTGCCAGTAGTATAGAGCCCGGGCACAGCAATCAGCCCCAGCATTTT
.	TRBV9	.	TRBJ2-3	CASSVLAASTDTQYF	TGTGCCAGCAGCGTCTTAGCGGCTAGCACAGATACGCAGTATTTT
few	TRBV9	TRBD1	TRBJ2-1	CASSDGTGPYNEQFF	TGTGCCAGCAGCGACGGGACAGGGCCCTACAATGAGCAGTTCTTC
.	TRBV4-3	TRBD1	TRBJ2-7	CASSQGDRAPEEQYF	TGCGCCAGCAGCCAGGGGGACAGGGCCCCGGAGGAGCAGTACTTC
.	TRBV7-9	.	TRBJ2-2	CASSLRGGLTGELFF	TGTGCCAGCAGCCTCAGGGGCGGCCTTACCGGGGAGCTGTTTTTT
.	TRBV7-8	.	TRBJ2-1	CASSYRIGNEQFF	TGTGCCAGCAGTTACAGGATAGGTAATGAGCAGTTCTTC
.	TRBV6-4	.	TRBJ2-1	CASRGANEQFF	TGTGCCAGCAGAGGGGCCAATGAGCAGTTCTTC
few	TRBV4-1	.	TRBJ2-1	CASSQGPQRGSYNEQFF	TGCGCCAGCAGCCAAGGCCCCCAAAGGGGCTCCTACAATGAGCAGTTCTTC
once	TRBV12-5	.	TRBJ2-1	CASGLVNRELRDEQFF	TGTGCTAGTGGTTTGGTAAACAGGGAGTTAAGGGATGAGCAGTTCTTC
.	TRBV30	.	TRBJ2-5	CAWSVGILQETQYF	TGTGCCTGGAGTGTCGGCATTCTACAAGAGACCCAGTACTTC
.	TRBV7-7	TRBD2	TRBJ2-5	CASSPTPRLAGGPMEETQYF	TGTGCTAGCAGCCCAACACCCCGACTAGCGGGAGGGCCAATGGAAGAGACCCAGTACTTC
.	TRBV30	TRBD1	TRBJ1-4	CALIGGFGYEKLFF	TGTGCCCTAATAGGGGGCTTCGGCTATGAAAAACTGTTTTTT
.	TRBV4-2	.	TRBJ2-1	CASSQESTPAYNEQFF	TGTGCCAGCAGCCAGGAGTCCACCCCGGCTTATAATGAGCAGTTCTTC
once	TRBV29-1	TRBD2	TRBJ2-7	CSVLDQGGLAEQYF	TGCAGCGTCCTGGACCAGGGAGGGTTGGCCGAGCAGTACTTC
.	TRBV5-6	.	TRBJ2-2	CASSLVFAQGPNTGELFF	TGTGCCAGCAGCTTGGTCTTCGCCCAGGGGCCGAACACCGGGGAGCTGTTTTTT
once	TRBV5-4	.	TRBJ2-6	CASSPEGGAGDVSGANVLTF	TGTGCCAGCAGCCCCGAGGGGGGGGCGGGTGATGTGTCCGGGGCCAACGTCCTGACTTTC
.	TRBV4-3	.	TRBJ1-1	CASSQGAVSNTEAFF	TGCGCCAGCAGCCAAGGGGCTGTCTCGAACACTGAAGCTTTCTTT
.	TRBV30	.	TRBJ2-7	CAFEQGDEQYF	TGTGCCTTTGAACAGGGAGACGAGCAGTACTTC
once	TRBV5-4	.	TRBJ2-7	CASSLGHGVEQYF	TGTGCCAGCAGCTTGGGTCACGGGGTCGAGCAGTACTTC
.	TRBV7-2	TRBD2	TRBJ2-3	CASSLVGTSGRAQYF	TGTGCCAGCAGCTTAGTAGGGACTAGCGGGAGGGCGCAGTATTTT
.	TRBV7-2	.	TRBJ1-1	CASRKRLGVTEAFF	TGTGCCAGCAGGAAACGGCTAGGGGTTACTGAAGCTTTCTTT
.	TRBV7-2	.	TRBJ1-5	CASSLAGVRGAQPQHF	TGTGCCAGCAGCTTAGCGGGGGTACGTGGGGCCCAGCCCCAGCATTTT
.	TRBV14	TRBD1	TRBJ1-5	CASLTQGTGGFVSNQPQHF	TGTGCCAGCCTAACCCAGGGGACAGGGGGCTTTGTTAGCAATCAGCCCCAGCATTTT
medium-sized	TRBV10-2	TRBD2	TRBJ2-7	CASAGTNSYEQYF	TGCGCCAGTGCTGGGACTAACTCCTACGAGCAGTACTTC
.	TRBV6-5	.	TRBJ2-7	CASTGTATYEQYF	TGTGCCAGCACCGGGACCGCCACCTACGAGCAGTACTTC
.	TRBV11-2	.	TRBJ1-5	CASSLGVYQPQHF	TGTGCCAGCAGCTTAGGAGTCTATCAGCCCCAGCATTTT
.	TRBV6-4	TRBD1	TRBJ2-7	CASSDPGTDAYEQYF	TGTGCCAGCAGTGACCCCGGGACAGACGCTTACGAGCAGTACTTC
few	TRBV6-1	TRBD2	TRBJ2-7	CASTFGGKSSYEQYF	TGTGCCAGCACCTTCGGGGGGAAAAGCTCCTACGAGCAGTACTTC
few	TRBV7-9	TRBD1	TRBJ1-2	CASSKTAAGGHGYTF	TGTGCCAGCAGCAAAACAGCGGCAGGGGGGCATGGCTACACCTTC
.	TRBV9	.	TRBJ2-7	CASSVSGTSSYEQYF	TGTGCCAGCAGCGTATCAGGTACGAGCTCCTACGAGCAGTACTTC
.	TRBV10-3	TRBD1	TRBJ1-5	CAISGTGGGQPQHF	TGTGCCATCAGCGGCACAGGGGGAGGACAGCCCCAGCATTTT
.	TRBV15	TRBD2	TRBJ2-7	CATSRGARTSGSYEQYF	TGTGCCACCAGCAGGGGGGCAAGGACTAGCGGGAGCTACGAGCAGTACTTC
.	TRBV30	TRBD1	TRBJ2-2	CAWSVRDRATGELFF	TGTGCCTGGAGTGTAAGGGACAGGGCCACCGGGGAGCTGTTTTTT
.	TRBV5-8	.	TRBJ2-2	CASSYFQGLTGELFF	TGTGCCAGCAGCTATTTCCAGGGCCTCACCGGGGAGCTGTTTTTT